A selection of T cell receptor beta chains follows, all from one sample in a study of OX40 agonist ivuxolimab in advanced cancers. The protocol was immunoSEQ multiplex PCR, while the TCRdb copy is restricted to in-frame clones and leaves out a portion. The sample holds roughly 45,000 clones, about 80% seen once. Sample: CD4+ or CD8+ T cells sorted from blood, taken in a trial of the OX40 agonist ivuxolimab. All receptors derive from an adult with an advanced solid tumor such as melanoma, head and neck, liver or kidney cancer. Both conserved end residues are part of each CDR3. A D gene is named only where the DNA matches it firmly. Expanded clones are given a class, and other clones once, few, many or no size at all.

D | J | V | size | length | CDR3 | DNA
TRBD1 | TRBJ1-2 | TRBV27 | many | 14 | CASQGQGTNYGYTF | TGTGCCAGCCAAGGACAGGGGACTAACTATGGCTACACCTTC
. | TRBJ1-1 | TRBV13 | . | 14 | CASSFQDLNTEAFF | TGTGCCAGCAGCTTCCAGGATCTGAACACTGAAGCTTTCTTT
. | TRBJ2-3 | TRBV19 | . | 13 | CASSVGTADTQYF | TGTGCCAGTAGTGTGGGGACCGCAGATACGCAGTATTTT
. | TRBJ2-7 | TRBV2 | . | 14 | CASNPALSSYEQYF | TGTGCCAGCAATCCGGCGTTAAGCTCCTACGAGCAGTACTTC
TRBD1 | TRBJ2-3 | TRBV6-5 | . | 14 | CASSKDRGPDTQYF | TGTGCCAGCAGTAAGGACAGGGGACCAGATACGCAGTATTTT
TRBD2 | TRBJ2-7 | TRBV11-2 | . | 15 | CASSLEVGGNYEQYF | TGTGCCAGCAGCTTAGAAGTGGGGGGGAACTACGAGCAGTACTTC
. | TRBJ1-2 | TRBV28 | . | 16 | CASSPRILNRNYGYTF | TGTGCCAGCAGCCCTAGAATTCTAAATAGGAACTATGGCTACACCTTC
. | TRBJ2-3 | TRBV2 | . | 15 | CASSEGGRMADTQYF | TGTGCCAGCAGTGAGGGGGGAAGGATGGCAGATACGCAGTATTTT
. | TRBJ1-5 | TRBV4-1 | few | 14 | CASSQVSANQPQHF | TGCGCCAGCAGCCAAGTTTCAGCTAATCAGCCCCAGCATTTT
. | TRBJ1-2 | TRBV13 | . | 14 | CASSSPDGNYGYTF | TGTGCCAGCAGCTCCCCCGACGGGAACTATGGCTACACCTTC
TRBD2 | TRBJ2-2 | TRBV5-1 | . | 16 | CASTKEREADTGELFF | TGCGCCAGCACAAAGGAGCGGGAGGCTGACACCGGGGAGCTGTTTTTT
TRBD1 | TRBJ2-7 | TRBV6-5 | once | 15 | CASRVAGTGGYEQYF | TGTGCCAGCAGGGTGGCCGGGACAGGGGGCTACGAGCAGTACTTC
TRBD1 | TRBJ1-1 | TRBV28 | . | 12 | CASSVDRGEAFF | TGTGCCAGCAGCGTAGACAGGGGTGAAGCTTTCTTT
TRBD1 | TRBJ2-7 | TRBV9 | once | 12 | CASSGQGYEQYF | TGTGCCAGCAGCGGACAGGGGTACGAGCAGTACTTC
. | TRBJ2-7 | TRBV10-3 | few | 18 | CAISESRSRALERDEQYF | TGTGCCATCAGTGAGTCCAGAAGCCGGGCCCTTGAGCGGGACGAGCAGTACTTC
. | TRBJ2-3 | TRBV5-1 | . | 14 | CASSFLDSTDTQYF | TGCGCCAGCAGCTTTCTAGATAGCACAGATACGCAGTATTTT
. | TRBJ1-6 | TRBV2 | . | 18 | CASSVGWDRPSYNSPLHF | TGTGCCAGCAGTGTTGGTTGGGACCGACCCTCCTATAATTCACCCCTCCACTTT
. | TRBJ2-3 | TRBV5-1 | . | 14 | CASSLGDSTDTQYF | TGCGCCAGCAGCTTGGGGGACAGCACAGATACGCAGTATTTT
. | TRBJ1-1 | TRBV7-2 | . | 15 | CASSLDGSRLGEAFF | TGTGCCAGCAGCTTAGATGGTTCCCGGTTGGGTGAAGCTTTCTTT
TRBD2 | TRBJ2-2 | TRBV11-2 | . | 15 | CASTWGRVGTGELFF | TGTGCCAGCACCTGGGGGAGGGTTGGTACCGGGGAGCTGTTTTTT
TRBD2 | TRBJ2-4 | TRBV5-6 | . | 14 | CASSLGTSVNIQYF | TGTGCCAGCAGCCTAGGGACTAGCGTGAACATTCAGTACTTC
TRBD1 | TRBJ2-1 | TRBV5-8 | . | 14 | CASIDRASYNEQFF | TGTGCCAGCATCGACAGGGCCTCCTACAATGAGCAGTTCTTC
. | TRBJ2-5 | TRBV7-6 | . | 14 | CASSLGPGAETQYF | TGTGCCAGCAGCTTGGGCCCGGGGGCAGAGACCCAGTACTTC
. | TRBJ2-7 | TRBV28 | . | 10 | CASSNYEQYF | TGTGCCAGCAGCAACTACGAGCAGTACTTC
. | TRBJ1-5 | TRBV28 | . | 15 | CASSSYGISNQPQHF | TGTGCCAGCAGTTCCTACGGGATAAGCAATCAGCCCCAGCATTTT
. | TRBJ2-7 | TRBV19 | . | 13 | CASSIASPYEQYF | TGTGCCAGTAGTATAGCCTCCCCCTACGAGCAGTACTTC
. | TRBJ2-7 | TRBV4-1 | . | 15 | CASSPLTQGSYEQYF | TGCGCCAGCAGCCCCCTGACTCAGGGCTCCTACGAGCAGTACTTC
TRBD1 | TRBJ2-7 | TRBV5-6 | . | 12 | CASSDQGAKQYF | TGTGCCAGCAGCGATCAGGGGGCCAAGCAGTACTTC
. | TRBJ2-1 | TRBV19 | . | 16 | CASTNLGAGTYNEQFF | TGTGCCAGTACCAACCTAGGGGCAGGAACCTACAATGAGCAGTTCTTC
. | TRBJ2-5 | TRBV7-9 | . | 16 | CASSSASTLAQETQYF | TGTGCCAGCAGCTCAGCTTCGACACTGGCCCAAGAGACCCAGTACTTC
TRBD1 | TRBJ1-5 | TRBV28 | . | 15 | CASSSTGGPAKPQHF | TGTGCCAGCAGTTCAACAGGGGGCCCTGCAAAACCCCAGCATTTT
. | TRBJ2-1 | TRBV6-5 | . | 15 | CASSQGGWAYNEQFF | TGTGCCAGCAGCCAGGGGGGATGGGCCTACAATGAGCAGTTCTTC
. | TRBJ2-7 | TRBV11-2 | . | 13 | CASSLPGAYEQYF | TGTGCCAGCAGCTTGCCGGGAGCCTACGAGCAGTACTTC
TRBD1 | TRBJ2-7 | TRBV27 | . | 15 | CASSPSPTGEYEQYF | TGTGCCAGCAGTCCAAGTCCGACAGGGGAATACGAGCAGTACTTC
. | TRBJ2-7 | TRBV27 | . | 14 | CASSYSGETYEQYF | TGTGCCAGCAGTTACTCGGGGGAAACCTACGAGCAGTACTTC
. | TRBJ2-1 | TRBV10-1 | . | 13 | CASSPRPYNEQFF | TGCGCCAGCAGCCCCCGCCCCTACAATGAGCAGTTCTTC
. | TRBJ2-3 | TRBV28 | once | 15 | CASMRLLGGTDTQYF | TGTGCCAGCATGAGGCTGTTGGGAGGTACAGATACGCAGTATTTT
. | TRBJ2-7 | TRBV4-3 | . | 13 | CASSPRVTYEQYF | TGCGCCAGCAGCCCTCGGGTAACCTACGAGCAGTACTTC
. | TRBJ2-4 | TRBV7-9 | . | 12 | CASSDAKNIQYF | TGTGCCAGCTCGGACGCCAAAAACATTCAGTACTTC
. | TRBJ2-5 | TRBV5-6 | . | 13 | CASSLTEQETQYF | TGTGCCAGCAGCTTAACGGAGCAAGAGACCCAGTACTTC